Below are 15 T cell receptor beta chains sequenced from a single sample in a study of T cell responses to AZD1222 COVID-19 vaccine. Sequencing was performed with immunoSEQ multiplex PCR; in TCRdb, only in-frame clones are kept and a portion is missing. The sample lists about 130,000 clones, approximately 94% occurring once. Material: peripheral blood, obtained on day 0 of AZD1222 vaccination. The receptors shown here come from an adult in good health.

The genes are TRBV28 and TRBJ2-2, with D tentatively TRBD1 (5 bases). CDR1 is MDHEN and CDR2 is SYDVKM in the germline V gene. The V end was cut by 3 bases, the J end by 9 bases, with 11 bases between. The CDR3 runs 13 residues. The CDR3 DNA reads TGTGCCAGCAGTTTGTCAGGGATCCGGGAGCTGTTTTTT. It translates to CASSLSGIRELFF.

The rearrangement joins TRBV7-9 to TRBJ1-5; 9 nucleotides line up with TRBD1. The CDR3 runs 16 residues. CDR1 is SEHNR and CDR2 is FQNEAQ in the germline V gene (reference sequence). With 3 bases clipped from V and 0 bases from J, the junction kept 3 bases outside the gene matches. CDR3 protein: CASSLGTGSSNQPQHF. CDR3 nucleotide sequence: TGTGCCAGCAGCTTGGGGACAGGGTCTAGCAATCAGCCCCAGCATTTT.

The rearrangement links TRBV7-6 to TRBJ2-1; possibly TRBD2 for D (6 bases). CDR3 size: 14 residues. Germline assignment: CDR1 SGHVS and CDR2 FNYEAQ. The germline V and J ends were trimmed by 7 bases and 3 bases, with 13 bases remaining between them. As DNA, the CDR3 is TGTGCCAGCACCTGGGACGGGAGCTACAATGAGCAGTTCTTC. This sequence encodes CASTWDGSYNEQFF.

The chain is built from TRBV4-2 and TRBJ1-3, with D unresolved. CDR3 length equals 16 residues. V was trimmed by 4 bases and J by 6 bases, leaving 19 bases between them. Germline CDR1 and CDR2: LGHNA and YNFKEQ. Here the CDR3 reads CASSPHVGRASNTIYF. CDR3 in DNA: TGTGCCAGCAGCCCCCACGTAGGTAGGGCGTCAAACACCATATATTTT.

The rearrangement links TRBV7-3 to TRBJ1-2, with no clear D. The CDR3 covers 12 residues. The V end was cut by 6 bases, the J end by 0 bases, with 5 bases between. The germline gives CDR1 SGHTA, CDR2 FQGTGA. The CDR3 DNA reads as TGTGCCAGCAGGAGAGCTAACTATGGCTACACCTTC. As protein: CASRRANYGYTF.

This clone was detected once. This sequence joins TRBV4-3 and TRBJ1-2; D not certain. V was pared by 0 bases and J by 4 bases, with 15 bases between. Germline CDR1 is LGHNA and CDR2 is YSLEER. The CDR3 is 16 amino acids. The CDR3 region has the DNA TGCGCCAGCAGCCAAGACGTGGTGACAATTCCCTATGGCTACACCTTC. It specifies CASSQDVVTIPYGYTF.

This clone has a single count. J is TRBJ2-7 and V is TRBV2; D not resolved. CDR1 is SNHLY, CDR2 FYNNEI, per germline. Trimming left V 6 bases short and J 0 bases short, with 12 bases between. The CDR3 runs to 14 residues. Here the CDR3 reads CASRRRSSSYEQYF. CDR3 in DNA: TGTGCCAGCAGACGGCGGAGCAGCTCCTACGAGCAGTACTTC.

The rearrangement joins TRBV28 to TRBJ1-2; 8 positions agree with TRBD1. The V gene's germline CDR1 is MDHEN and CDR2 SYDVKM. V shed 6 bases and J 8 bases; nucleotides not matched to a gene: 8. The CDR3 covers 13 residues. This chain's CDR3 is CASSRTGGGGYTF. The CDR3 nucleotides are TGTGCCAGCAGCCGCACAGGGGGGGGCGGCTACACCTTC.

Here the CDR3 reads CASSLDLGTAYGYTF. CDR3 in DNA: TGCGCCAGCAGCTTGGATCTCGGGACAGCTTATGGCTACACCTTC. This chain connects TRBV5-1 to TRBJ1-2; TRBD1 matches 7 bases. This CDR3 has 15 amino acids. V dropped 0 bases and J dropped 5; count of bases not matched to a gene: 7. CDR1 is SGHRS, CDR2 YFSETQ, per germline.

This clone was counted a single time. This chain links TRBV6-2 or TRBV6-3 with TRBJ1-1; D call uncertain. V was clipped by 3 bases and J by 8 bases, with 10 bases between them. CDR1 and CDR2 (germline): MNHEY, SVGEGT. This CDR3 is 12 amino acids long. For the CDR3, the DNA is TGTGCCAGCAGTTATCTGGACGGGGAAGCTTTCTTT. This encodes CASSYLDGEAFF.

The gene calls are TRBV28 and TRBJ2-7; 7 bases match TRBD2. The CDR3 length is 15 residues. Per germline, CDR1 MDHEN and CDR2 SYDVKM. After removal of 3 bases from V and 3 bases from J, the junction contained 8 bases not matched to a gene. For the CDR3, the DNA is TGTGCCAGCAGTTTCGCCTCCGGGAGGCTCTACGAGCAGTACTTC. Translation gives CASSFASGRLYEQYF.

Concerning this clone: A read error may account for a junction end that differs from germline. This chain connects TRBV6-1 to TRBJ1-4; D unclear. CDR1 and CDR2 (germline): MNHNS, SASEGT. The CDR3 length is 12 residues. The CDR3 spells CASREVNEKLFF. CDR3 bases: TGTGCCAGCAGGGAAGTTAATGAAAAACTGTTTTTT.

The chain has TRBV7-3 and TRBJ1-1; 7 bases are a match to TRBD1. The CDR3 length is 16 residues. V was clipped by 4 bases and J by 10 bases; unmatched bases: 18. CDR1 and CDR2 from the germline V gene are SGHTA and FQGTGA. The DNA for the CDR3 is TGTGCCAGCAGCTCCCCCGAAAAGACAGGGCCAAAAGGAGCTTTCTTT. Translation gives CASSSPEKTGPKGAFF.

In its sample, this clone was seen once. This chain connects TRBV7-8 to TRBJ2-1, with 11 bases aligning to TRBD2. The CDR3 covers 15 residues. V lost 5 bases to trimming and J lost 5 bases; unmatched junction nucleotides: 5. Germline V gene sequence: CDR1 SGHVS, CDR2 FQNEAQ. As DNA, the CDR3 is TGTGCCAGCAGCCAAACTAGCGGGAGTCACAATGAGCAGTTCTTC. Protein: CASSQTSGSHNEQFF.

The genes are TRBV4-1 and TRBJ1-3; the D is unclear. The germline V and J ends were trimmed by 0 bases and 0 bases, with 9 bases remaining between them. The CDR3 is made up of 16 amino acids. The germline V gene has CDR1 MGHRA and CDR2 YSYEKL. The CDR3 sequence is CASSQEGVSSGNTIYF. The CDR3 nucleotides are TGCGCCAGCAGCCAAGAAGGAGTTAGCTCTGGAAACACCATATATTTT.